Many counts were recorded for the clone carrying this T cell receptor beta chain. V was cut by 2 bases and J by 4 bases, with 11 bases left in between. This CDR3 has 15 amino acids. These data belong to a study of CD8 T cells in ankylosing spondylitis. TCRdb redid the calling of the 5' RACE reads with MiXCR, one entry per CDR3 protein. Of some 130,000 distinct CDR3 sequences detected, roughly an eighth appear once; the ten largest clones hold just under 3%. V usage is TRBV12-3 or TRBV12-4 and J usage is TRBJ1-4; D uncertain. The sequenced sample consisted of blood, either unsorted or a sorted T cell fraction (not recorded which). The origin of this receptor is a female donor with ankylosing spondylitis or in good health (not recorded which). Here the CDR3 reads CASSLRGSGNEKLFF. In DNA form, the CDR3 reads TGTGCCAGCAGTTTACGGGGAAGTGGTAATGAAAAACTGTTTTTT.